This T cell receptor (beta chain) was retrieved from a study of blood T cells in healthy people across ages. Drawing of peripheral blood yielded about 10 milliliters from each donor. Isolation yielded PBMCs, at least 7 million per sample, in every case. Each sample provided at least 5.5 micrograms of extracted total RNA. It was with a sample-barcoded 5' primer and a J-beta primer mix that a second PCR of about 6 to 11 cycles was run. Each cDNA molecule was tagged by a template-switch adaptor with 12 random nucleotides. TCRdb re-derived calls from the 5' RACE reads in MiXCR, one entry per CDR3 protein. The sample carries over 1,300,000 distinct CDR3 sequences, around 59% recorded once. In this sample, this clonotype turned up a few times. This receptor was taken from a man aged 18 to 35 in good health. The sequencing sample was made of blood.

CDR3 protein: CASSLGLAGESSYEQYF. The CDR3 nucleotides are TGTGCCAGCAGCTTGGGACTAGCGGGGGAGAGCTCCTACGAGCAGTACTTC. The V gene is TRBV11-2, the J gene TRBJ2-7, with 14 bases fitting TRBD2. V was clipped by 3 bases and J by 0 bases; unmatched bases: 4. The germline gives CDR1 SGHAT, CDR2 FQNNGV. This CDR3 has 17 amino acids.